What follows is one T cell receptor (beta chain) and its context. The germline gives CDR1 LGHDT, CDR2 YNNKEL (reference sequence). V lost 3 bases, J lost 9 bases, and 18 bases lay in between. The CDR3 loop spans 15 amino acids. This record belongs to a study of blood T cell repertoires in COVID-19. Using immunoSEQ multiplex PCR, the repertoire was profiled, and TCRdb retains in-frame clones only, with some absent. The table records roughly 290,000 clones, 75% to 90% of them present only once. This study enrolled people aged about 18 to 100 from under 25 US geographic areas. The sample consisted of PBMCs or T cells enriched from blood (not recorded which). This receptor was obtained from a woman in her thirties who had recovered from COVID-19. The chain couples TRBV3-1 (or the pseudogene TRBV3-2) to TRBJ1-5; TRBD1 might be the D (5 bases). The chain's CDR3 is CASSQGPASGSPQHF. In DNA, the CDR3 is TGTGCCAGCAGCCAGGGGCCGGCTTCTGGATCGCCCCAGCATTTT.